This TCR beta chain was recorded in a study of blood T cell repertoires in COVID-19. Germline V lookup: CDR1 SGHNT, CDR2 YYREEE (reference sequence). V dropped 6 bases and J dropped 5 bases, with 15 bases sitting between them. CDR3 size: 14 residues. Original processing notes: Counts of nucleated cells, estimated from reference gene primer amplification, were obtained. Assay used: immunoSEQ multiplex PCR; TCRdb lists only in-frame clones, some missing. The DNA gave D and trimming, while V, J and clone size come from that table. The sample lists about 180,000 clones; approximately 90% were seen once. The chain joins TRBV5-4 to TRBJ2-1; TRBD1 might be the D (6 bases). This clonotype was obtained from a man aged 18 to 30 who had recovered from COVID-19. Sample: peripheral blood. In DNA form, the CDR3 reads TGTGCCAGCACTCCAGGGGAGACTAACAATGAGCAGTTCTTC. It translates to CASTPGETNNEQFF.